The 24 T cell receptor beta chains in this list originate from one sample, sequenced in a study of cytomegalovirus exposure and HLA in healthy donors. The PCR had 60 Vbeta and 13 Jbeta primers. Sequenced by immunoSEQ multiplex PCR; TCRdb stores in-frame clones only, minus some. This sample carries 90,000 to 130,000 clones, approximately 80% of them seen once, and the ten largest clones take around 6.6%. The sequencing input was PBMCs. All receptors derive from a man aged 25 to 45 in good health and CMV-seropositive.

The V call is TRBV7-9, the J call TRBJ1-6, with no clear D. The CDR3 is 15 amino acids. V lost 4 bases to trimming and J lost 9 bases, with 16 bases between them. CDR1 SEHNR and CDR2 FQNEAQ come from the germline V gene (reference sequence). CDR3 region: CASSYNPGVGSPLHF. In nucleotides, the CDR3 is TGTGCCAGCAGCTATAATCCTGGAGTAGGTTCACCCCTCCACTTT.

The J gene is TRBJ2-5, the V gene TRBV5-1, with a possible D match to TRBD1 (6 bases). The end of the DNA is better explained by TRBJ2-7, so the J call may be wrong. The CDR3 length is 14 residues. Germline V gives CDR1 SGHRS, CDR2 YFSETQ. The CDR3, as DNA: TGCGCCAGCAGCTTGGGGACAGCAGCCTACGAGCAGTACTTC. Encoded protein: CASSLGTAAYEQYF.

The chain uses TRBV20-1 and TRBJ1-1, with 7 bases identical to TRBD1. With V trimmed by 6 bases and J by 6 bases, 4 bases remained unmatched. CDR3 length: 11 amino acids. Germline lookup yields CDR1 DFQATT and CDR2 SNEGSKA (reference sequence). CDR3 sequence reads: CSATGSAEAFF. CDR3 nucleotides: TGCAGTGCGACAGGGTCAGCTGAAGCTTTCTTT.

This rearrangement joins TRBV10-3 to TRBJ1-6; D unclear. This CDR3 is built from 16 residues. In germline, CDR1 is ENHRY, CDR2 SYGVKD. V lost 4 bases and J 7 bases, leaving 17 bases between the germline ends. Here the CDR3 DNA reads TGTGCCATCAGTGCACGTAATGAGGGAGTCAATTCACCCCTCCACTTT. Translated, it gives CAISARNEGVNSPLHF.

The chain carries TRBV10-3 and TRBJ2-1, with TRBD2 identical over 7 bases. Unmatched junction bases numbered 7, after V lost 5 bases and J lost 6 bases. The CDR3 spans 14 residues. Germline CDR1 and CDR2: ENHRY and SYGVKD. This CDR3 reads CAISRGEKINEQFF. The DNA of the CDR3 is TGTGCCATCAGTCGGGGGGAAAAAATCAATGAGCAGTTCTTC.

This chain connects TRBV5-5 to TRBJ1-3; D perhaps matches TRBD1 (6 bases). CDR1 is SGHKS and CDR2 is YYEKEE in the germline V gene (reference sequence). The germline V and J ends were trimmed by 6 bases and 1 base, with 17 bases remaining between them. CDR3 length: 16 amino acids. In DNA form, the CDR3 reads TGTGCCAGCACCCTTGGATTGGGGGCATCTGGAAACACCATATATTTT. It codes for CASTLGLGASGNTIYF.

This clone has a handful of counts. This chain links TRBV7-2 with TRBJ2-2, with TRBD2 identical over 8 bases. The CDR3 is 15 residues long. With V trimmed by 3 bases and J by 7 bases, 7 bases remained unmatched. Germline CDR1 SGHTA, CDR2 FQGNSA. CDR3 in amino acids: CASSLRAGGIGELFF. The CDR3, as DNA: TGTGCCAGCAGCTTGCGGGCGGGGGGTATCGGGGAGCTGTTTTTT.

This chain connects TRBV5-1 to TRBJ2-7, with TRBD2 matching 10 bases. CDR1 and CDR2 from the germline V gene are SGHRS and YFSETQ. The junction had 12 bases not matched to a gene; V was cut back by 0 bases and J by 3 bases. The CDR3 is 18 residues long. The CDR3 bases are TGCGCCAGCAGCTTGGAACTAGCGGGGTCCAAAGTTAACTACGAGCAGTACTTC. Residues: CASSLELAGSKVNYEQYF.

The chain couples TRBV5-1 to TRBJ1-3, with D tentatively TRBD1 (5 bases). The CDR3 is 16 residues long. Germline CDR1 is SGHRS and CDR2 is YFSETQ. Trimming cost V 0 bases and J 3 bases, with 13 bases left between them. DNA for the CDR3: TGCGCCAGCAGCTTGGCCGGGGGACCGCTTGGAAACACCATATATTTT. Its protein is CASSLAGGPLGNTIYF.

This clone was seen more than once but under ten times. The chain uses TRBV19 and TRBJ2-2; D is undetermined. V lost 6 bases and J 2 bases, leaving 13 bases between the germline ends. This CDR3 has 15 amino acids. The germline gives CDR1 LNHDA, CDR2 SQIVND (reference sequence). In nucleotides, the CDR3 is TGTGCCAGTAGCCTATTGAGCCTCAACACCGGGGAGCTGTTTTTT. This gives the protein CASSLLSLNTGELFF. The entire variable domain, with the rest obtained from reference TRBV19 and TRBJ2-2, is as follows: DGGITQSPKYLFRKEGQNVTLSCEQNLNHDAMYWYRQDPGQGLRLIYYSQIVNDFQKGDIAEGYSVSREKKESFPLTVTSAQKNPTAFYLCASSLLSLNTGELFFGEGSRLTVL.

The V call is TRBV18, the J call TRBJ2-1; 12 bases are shared with TRBD1. Trimming at V came to 4 bases and at J to 7 bases, leaving 8 bases not matched to a gene. The CDR3 consists of 16 residues. The germline gives CDR1 KGHSH, CDR2 LQKENI. The CDR3 sequence: CASSRDRGRRWNEQFF. The CDR3 nucleotides read TGTGCCAGCTCACGGGACAGGGGGCGGCGTTGGAATGAGCAGTTCTTC.

The gene calls are TRBV7-9 and TRBJ1-3, with unresolved D. The germline CDR1 and CDR2 sequences are SEHNR and FQNEAQ (reference sequence). The V end lost 3 bases, the J end lost 2 bases, and 14 bases lay between the germline ends. The CDR3 length is 16 residues. CDR3 nucleotides: TGTGCCAGCAGCTTGGGCCCCCTCGGTGCTGGAAACACCATATATTTT. Its translation: CASSLGPLGAGNTIYF. Full variable domain (remainder filled in from reference TRBV7-9 and TRBJ1-3): DTGVSQNPRHKITKRGQNVTFRCDPISEHNRLYWYRQTLGQGPEFLTYFQNEAQLEKSRLLSDRFSAERPKGSFSTLEIQRTEQGDSAMYLCASSLGPLGAGNTIYFGEGSWLTVV.

The J gene is TRBJ1-2, the V gene TRBV10-3, with unresolved D. The CDR3 totals 12 residues. V lost 4 bases and J lost 4, with 7 bases in between. Germline CDR1 is ENHRY and CDR2 is SYGVKD. The CDR3 is CAISVEGYGYTF. As DNA, the CDR3 is TGTGCCATCAGTGTGGAGGGCTATGGCTACACCTTC.

This chain joins TRBV25-1 and TRBJ1-6, with 8 bases aligning to TRBD1. CDR3 length: 14 residues. The germline V gene has CDR1 MGHDK and CDR2 SYGVNS. Unmatched junction bases numbered 2, after V lost 2 bases and J lost 8 bases. In DNA form, the CDR3 reads TGTGCCAGCAGTGAACAGGGGGCCCATTCACCCCTCCACTTT. It specifies CASSEQGAHSPLHF.

A single count supports this clone. V is TRBV27 and J is TRBJ2-7; weak D call: TRBD1 (5 bases). The CDR3 has 13 amino acids. The germline V gene encodes CDR1 MNHEY and CDR2 SMNVEV (reference sequence). Trimming shortened V by 6 bases and J by 2 bases, and 11 bases separated the two germline ends. CDR3 in DNA: TGTGCCAGCAGATCCCAACAGGCCTACGAGCAGTACTTC. Amino acid sequence: CASRSQQAYEQYF.

The rearrangement joins TRBV2 to TRBJ2-7; TRBD1 aligns across 8 bases. CDR1 SNHLY and CDR2 FYNNEI come from the germline V gene. This CDR3 is built from 14 residues. V was clipped by 7 bases and J by 5 bases; unmatched bases: 10. The CDR3 sequence: CASTKDRAGNEQYF. Here the CDR3 DNA reads TGTGCCAGCACTAAGGACAGGGCTGGTAACGAGCAGTACTTC.

The J gene is TRBJ1-1, the V gene TRBV5-6; a possible D gene is TRBD1 (5 bases). This CDR3 region has 14 residues. V was trimmed by 7 bases and J by 4 bases, leaving 17 bases between them. Germline V CDR1 and CDR2: SGHDT, YYEEEE. The CDR3 DNA is TGTGCCAGCGAAAACCTAGGGGAGGGCACTGAAGCTTTCTTT. Translated: CASENLGEGTEAFF. Variable domain in full (rest from reference TRBV5-6 and TRBJ1-1): DAGVTQSPTHLIKTRGQQVTLRCSPKSGHDTVSWYQQALGQGPQFIFQYYEEEERQRGNFPDRFSGHQFPNYSSELNVNALLLGDSALYLCASENLGEGTEAFFGQGTRLTVV.

The chain combines TRBV7-9 with TRBJ1-2, with a possible D match to TRBD1 (6 bases). Germline CDR1 and CDR2: SEHNR and FQNEAQ (reference sequence). The CDR3 has 15 amino acids. Trimming left V 4 bases short and J 8 bases short, with 20 bases between. The CDR3 region is CASSSLLGAKGGYTF. The CDR3 DNA sequence: TGTGCCAGCAGCTCCCTCCTGGGGGCTAAGGGAGGCTACACCTTC.

This chain uses TRBV6-6 with TRBJ2-1; 7 nucleotides agree with TRBD1. The CDR3 covers 13 residues. V dropped 6 bases and J dropped 8; count of bases not matched to a gene: 7. Germline CDR1 reads MNHNY; CDR2 reads SVGAGI (reference sequence). This CDR3 is CASSYNRGHEQFF. In nucleotides, the CDR3 is TGTGCCAGCAGCTACAACAGGGGACATGAGCAGTTCTTC.

This sequence joins TRBV5-1 and TRBJ2-3, with D unresolved. The CDR3 loop spans 14 amino acids. Trimming left V 0 bases short and J 0 bases short, with 5 bases between. In germline, CDR1 is SGHRS, CDR2 YFSETQ. As DNA, the CDR3 is TGCGCCAGCAGCTTGGGGGCCAGCACAGATACGCAGTATTTT. This codes for CASSLGASTDTQYF. The complete variable domain, with remaining parts taken from reference TRBV5-1 and TRBJ2-3, reads KAGVTQTPRYLIKTRGQQVTLSCSPISGHRSVSWYQQTPGQGLQFLFEYFSETQRNKGNFPGRFSGRQFSNSRSEMNVSTLELGDSALYLCASSLGASTDTQYFGPGTRLTVL.

V gene TRBV5-5 combines with J gene TRBJ1-1; tentatively, D is TRBD1 (5 bases). This CDR3 spans 15 amino acids. Per germline, CDR1 SGHKS and CDR2 YYEKEE (reference sequence). V was trimmed by 6 bases and J by 1 base, leaving 16 bases between them. CDR3 residues: CASTRFGRANTEAFF. As DNA, the CDR3 is TGTGCCAGCACCAGATTTGGCAGGGCGAACACTGAAGCTTTCTTT.

This clone occurred once. The chain joins TRBV25-1 to TRBJ2-1; 10 bases align to TRBD1. This CDR3 region has 15 residues. Germline-derived CDR1 and CDR2 are MGHDK and SYGVNS. V gave up 4 bases and J gave up 2 bases; unmatched junction bases: 2. The CDR3 here is CASSVTGGAYNEQFF. CDR3 nucleotides: TGTGCCAGCAGTGTGACAGGGGGCGCCTACAATGAGCAGTTCTTC.

The chain recombines TRBV5-4 with TRBJ2-2, with 10 bases that match TRBD1. Per germline, CDR1 SGHNT and CDR2 YYREEE (reference sequence). J lost 6 bases, V lost 4 bases, and 6 bases had no gene match. The CDR3 is made up of 15 amino acids. CDR3 nucleotides: TGTGCCAGCAGCCCCCGGGACAGGGGTTCCGGGGAGCTGTTTTTT. Residues: CASSPRDRGSGELFF.

This clone was detected only a few times. CDR3 DNA sequence: TGTGCCAGCAGCAAGGGACAGGACAATGAGCAGTTCTTC. Translation gives CASSKGQDNEQFF. The chain recombines TRBV5-5 with TRBJ2-1, with TRBD1 identical over 8 bases. Germline V lookup: CDR1 SGHKS, CDR2 YYEKEE (reference sequence). V gave up 4 bases and J gave up 5 bases; unmatched junction bases: 2. This CDR3 is 13 amino acids long.